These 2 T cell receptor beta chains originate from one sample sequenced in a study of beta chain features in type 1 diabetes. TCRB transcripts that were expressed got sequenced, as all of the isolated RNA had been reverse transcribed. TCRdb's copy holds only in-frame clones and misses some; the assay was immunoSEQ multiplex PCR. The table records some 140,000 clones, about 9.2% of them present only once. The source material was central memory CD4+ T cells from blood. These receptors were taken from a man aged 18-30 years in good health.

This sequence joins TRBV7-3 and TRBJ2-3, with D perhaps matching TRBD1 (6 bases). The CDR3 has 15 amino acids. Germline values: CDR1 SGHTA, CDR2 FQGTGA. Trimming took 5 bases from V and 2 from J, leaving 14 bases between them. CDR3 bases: TGTGCCAGCAGCCCACAGGACAGAATCACAGATACGCAGTATTTT. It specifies CASSPQDRITDTQYF.

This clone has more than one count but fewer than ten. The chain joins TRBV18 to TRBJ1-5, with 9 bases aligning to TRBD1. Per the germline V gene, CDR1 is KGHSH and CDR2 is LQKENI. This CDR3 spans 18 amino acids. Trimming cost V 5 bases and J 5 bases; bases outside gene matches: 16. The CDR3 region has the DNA TGTGCCAGCTCATTGAACCAAATAAATCGACAGGGGGATCAGCCCCAGCATTTT. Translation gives CASSLNQINRQGDQPQHF.